One and the same sample provided the 22 T cell receptor beta chains below, sequenced in a study of PD-1 blockade in mismatch repair-deficient tumors (dated by TCRdb to 2015 to 2018). Library method: the immunoSEQ multiplex PCR assay. As stored in TCRdb, this immuneACCESS dataset retains in-frame rearrangements with V and J assigned. A fraction of the clones does not appear; measured against another copy, unresolved V genes explain less than half of the discrepancy, and the remainder lacks a known reason. Across this sample there are approximately 130,000 clones, with about 88% seen only once. The biggest ten clones account for approximately 12% of the sample. Source: peripheral blood, taken 44 weeks after starting pembrolizumab. Receptors originate from an adult with mismatch repair-deficient cancer.

The chain joins TRBV4-3 to TRBJ2-7; the D call may be TRBD1 or TRBD2 (5 bases each). CDR3 length equals 13 residues. Per the germline V gene, CDR1 is LGHNA and CDR2 is YSLEER. V lost 0 bases to trimming and J lost 4 bases, with 7 bases between them. The CDR3 spells CASSQDWGYEQYF. The CDR3 DNA reads as TGCGCCAGCAGCCAAGATTGGGGGTACGAGCAGTACTTC.

The chain carries TRBV4-1 and TRBJ1-5; 9 nucleotides match TRBD1. From germline, CDR1 is MGHRA and CDR2 YSYEKL. The length of the CDR3 is 15 residues. After removal of 4 bases from V and 5 bases from J, the junction contained 6 bases not matched to a gene. CDR3 region: CASSLQGALDQPQHF. The CDR3 DNA reads TGCGCCAGCAGCCTACAGGGGGCCTTGGATCAGCCCCAGCATTTT.

The gene calls are TRBV7-9 and TRBJ2-1, with D perhaps matching TRBD2 (6 bases). The CDR3 has 12 residues. CDR1 is SEHNR, CDR2 FQNEAQ, per germline (reference sequence). The V end was cut by 4 bases, the J end by 9 bases, with 10 bases between. CDR3 bases: TGTGCCAGCAGCTGGGAGGTTACTGAGCAGTTCTTC. The encoded protein is CASSWEVTEQFF.

As DNA, the CDR3 is TGTGCCAGCAGTGAATGGGGGGGAGCCAATCAGCCCCAGCATTTT. Protein product: CASSEWGGANQPQHF. The chain employs TRBV6-1 and TRBJ1-5, with TRBD1 as a possible D gene (5 bases). CDR1 is MNHNS and CDR2 is SASEGT in the germline V gene. The CDR3 has 15 residues. Trimming removed 2 bases at V and 3 bases at J, with 11 bases between.

This clone has a handful of counts. The chain recombines TRBV6-5 with TRBJ2-7; D is undetermined. The CDR3 covers 13 residues. The V end lost 0 bases, the J end lost 5 bases, and 8 bases lay between the germline ends. Germline V CDR1 and CDR2: MNHEY, SVGAGI. The CDR3 DNA reads as TGTGCCAGCAGTTACTCGTCCCATCACGAGCAGTACTTC. This gives the protein CASSYSSHHEQYF.

This clone was counted a single time. The rearrangement joins TRBV11-3 to TRBJ2-5; TRBD2 matches at 8 bases. The trim removed 2 bases at V and 2 bases at J, leaving 10 bases unmatched. The CDR3 sequence is 17 residues long. The germline V gene has CDR1 SGHNT and CDR2 YENEEA. The CDR3: CASSLRPGSGIQETQYF. In DNA form, the CDR3 reads TGTGCCAGCAGCTTACGTCCTGGTAGCGGGATTCAAGAGACCCAGTACTTC.

The rearrangement uses TRBV7-9 and TRBJ2-3; D is unresolved. This CDR3 region has 13 residues. The germline gives CDR1 SEHNR, CDR2 FQNEAQ (reference sequence). V gave up 6 bases and J gave up 2 bases, with 9 bases separating them. In nucleotides, the CDR3 is TGTGCCAGCAGTCCGACCTACACAGATACGCAGTATTTT. It translates to CASSPTYTDTQYF.

The rearrangement links TRBV29-1 to TRBJ2-1; 10 bases line up with TRBD1. This CDR3 is built from 12 residues. Per the germline V gene, CDR1 is SQVTM and CDR2 is ANQGSEA. Trimming took 7 bases from V and 7 from J; bases not matched to a gene: 4. The CDR3, as DNA: TGCAGCGGACAGGGGGCCGTGAATGAGCAGTTCTTC. Its protein is CSGQGAVNEQFF.

This sequence joins TRBV19 and TRBJ2-2; TRBD1 aligns across 7 bases. Germline loops: CDR1 LNHDA, CDR2 SQIVND (reference sequence). The V gene end was trimmed by 6 bases and the J gene end by 6 bases; junction bases not matched to a gene: 1. The CDR3 consists of 12 residues. CDR3 sequence (DNA): TGTGCCAGTAGGCAGGGGGCCGGGGAGCTGTTTTTT. Protein: CASRQGAGELFF. The full variable domain, completed using reference TRBV19 and TRBJ2-2, is DGGITQSPKYLFRKEGQNVTLSCEQNLNHDAMYWYRQDPGQGLRLIYYSQIVNDFQKGDIAEGYSVSREKKESFPLTVTSAQKNPTAFYLCASRQGAGELFFGEGSRLTVL.

V gene TRBV10-1 combines with J gene TRBJ2-3; no clear D gene. The V and J ends lost 3 bases and 0 bases respectively, with 7 bases between them. There are 14 residues in the CDR3. Per the germline V gene, CDR1 is WNHNN and CDR2 is SYGVQD (reference sequence). CDR3: CASSDWVSTDTQYF. The CDR3 DNA is TGCGCCAGCAGTGATTGGGTGAGCACAGATACGCAGTATTTT.

The V call is TRBV28, the J call TRBJ2-3; D is perhaps TRBD1 or TRBD2 (5 bases each). The CDR3 is 15 residues long. From germline, CDR1 is MDHEN and CDR2 SYDVKM. Trimming left V 6 bases short and J 8 bases short, with 21 bases between. As DNA, the CDR3 is TGTGCCAGCAGGTTGGGGGACCGACGCTCGGCTACGCAGTATTTT. Encoded protein: CASRLGDRRSATQYF.

The V and J genes are TRBV30 and TRBJ2-7, with 11 bases fitting TRBD2. The V and J ends lost 0 bases and 4 bases, in that order; junction bases with no gene match: 5. The CDR3 has 15 amino acids. From germline, CDR1 is GTSNPN and CDR2 SVGIG (reference sequence). CDR3 residues: CAWSVGGTSGYEQYF. The CDR3 coding sequence is TGTGCCTGGAGTGTAGGAGGGACTAGCGGTTACGAGCAGTACTTC.

The rearrangement uses TRBV21-1 and TRBJ1-4; TRBD1, the table's D call, lacks a check against the DNA. TRBV21-1 is labeled a pseudogene. The CDR3 has 18 amino acids. CDR3 nucleotide sequence: TGTGCCAGCACCACCCGGACAGGGGAGGGCTGGGGTAATGAAAAACTGTTTTTT. Protein product: CASTTRTGEGWGNEKLFF.

The chain has TRBV6-5 and TRBJ2-7, with TRBD2 matching over 9 bases. V shed 8 bases, J shed 1 base, and the junction held 3 bases outside the gene matches. Germline V CDR1 and CDR2: MNHEY, SVGAGI. The CDR3 totals 13 residues. CDR3 residues: CASRAGGSYEQYF. CDR3 bases: TGTGCCAGCCGTGCGGGGGGGTCCTACGAGCAGTACTTC.

The chain combines TRBV13 with TRBJ2-1; perhaps TRBD1 as D (5 bases). Germline V gene lookup returns CDR1 PRHDT and CDR2 FYEKMQ (reference sequence). The V end was cut by 5 bases, the J end by 1 base, with 6 bases between. The CDR3 length is 13 residues. CDR3 in amino acids: CASSPGSYNEQFF. In nucleotides, the CDR3 is TGTGCCAGCAGCCCAGGGTCCTACAATGAGCAGTTCTTC.

J is TRBJ2-5 and V is TRBV11-3; TRBD1 agrees at 12 bases. Germline CDR1 SGHNT, CDR2 YENEEA. The V segment lost 1 base and the J segment 5 bases; nucleotides outside the gene matches: 11. The CDR3 contains 18 residues. This CDR3 is CASSLGLGQGASWETQYF. DNA for the CDR3: TGTGCCAGCAGCTTAGGCCTGGGACAGGGGGCCTCTTGGGAGACCCAGTACTTC.

The chain employs TRBV7-9 and TRBJ2-1; the D gene is possibly TRBD2 (6 bases). The germline CDR1 and CDR2 sequences are SEHNR and FQNEAQ (reference sequence). The CDR3 length is 14 residues. V lost 8 bases, J lost 7 bases, and 18 bases lay in between. Here the CDR3 reads CASSGPRDWNEQFF. In DNA, the CDR3 is TGTGCCAGCTCTGGACCTCGGGACTGGAATGAGCAGTTCTTC.

The V call is TRBV4-3, the J call TRBJ2-1, with a possible D match to TRBD2 (5 bases). The CDR3 loop spans 16 amino acids. Germline CDR1 LGHNA, CDR2 YSLEER. Trimming stripped 0 bases from V and 1 base from J, with 10 bases between. The chain's CDR3 is CASSQEAWRSYNEQFF. In nucleotides, the CDR3 is TGCGCCAGCAGCCAAGAGGCCTGGAGGTCCTACAATGAGCAGTTCTTC.

V gene TRBV2 combines with J gene TRBJ2-7; D gene ambiguous. The germline V gene has CDR1 SNHLY and CDR2 FYNNEI. With 10 bases removed from V and 1 base from J, the gap between germline ends came to 11 bases. This CDR3 is built from 12 residues. The CDR3 sequence is CATAVGSYEQYF. The CDR3, as DNA: TGTGCCACCGCGGTGGGGTCCTACGAGCAGTACTTC.

The CDR3 reads CAISKVTSGNGADTQYF. CDR3 nucleotide sequence: TGTGCCATCAGTAAAGTGACTAGCGGGAATGGGGCAGATACGCAGTATTTT. The chain links TRBV10-3 to TRBJ2-3; 11 positions match TRBD2. The length of the CDR3 is 17 residues. The V gene's germline CDR1 is ENHRY and CDR2 SYGVKD. V lost 5 bases to trimming and J lost 4 bases; unmatched junction nucleotides: 11.

This clone has just one count. The CDR3 is CASSQDGGRGQPQHF. CDR3 nucleotides: TGTGCCAGCAGCCAAGATGGGGGGCGGGGTCAGCCCCAGCATTTT. The chain combines TRBV4-2 with TRBJ1-5; possibly TRBD1 for D (6 bases). The V end was cut by 0 bases, the J end by 6 bases, with 12 bases between. CDR1 is LGHNA, CDR2 YNFKEQ, per germline. This CDR3 has 15 amino acids.

The rearrangement uses TRBV30 and TRBJ2-1; 7 nucleotides align to TRBD2. Germline CDR1 GTSNPN, CDR2 SVGIG (reference sequence). Trimming cost V 0 bases and J 6 bases; bases outside gene matches: 5. This CDR3 has 14 amino acids. Here the CDR3 DNA reads TGTGCCTGGAGTGTAGGCGGGAGTGCCAATGAGCAGTTCTTC. Amino acids: CAWSVGGSANEQFF.